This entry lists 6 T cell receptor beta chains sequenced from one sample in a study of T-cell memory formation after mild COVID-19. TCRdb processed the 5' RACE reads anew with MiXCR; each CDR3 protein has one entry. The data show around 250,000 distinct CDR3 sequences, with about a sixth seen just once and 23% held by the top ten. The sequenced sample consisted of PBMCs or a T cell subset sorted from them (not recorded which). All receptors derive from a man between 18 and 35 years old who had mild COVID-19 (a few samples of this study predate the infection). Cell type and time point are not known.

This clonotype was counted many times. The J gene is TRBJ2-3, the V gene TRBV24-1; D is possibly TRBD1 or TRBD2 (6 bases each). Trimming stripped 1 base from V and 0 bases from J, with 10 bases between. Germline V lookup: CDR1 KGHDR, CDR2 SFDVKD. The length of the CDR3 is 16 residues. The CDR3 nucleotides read TGTGCCACCAGTGATTTAGGAGGGGGTAGCACAGATACGCAGTATTTT. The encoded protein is CATSDLGGGSTDTQYF.

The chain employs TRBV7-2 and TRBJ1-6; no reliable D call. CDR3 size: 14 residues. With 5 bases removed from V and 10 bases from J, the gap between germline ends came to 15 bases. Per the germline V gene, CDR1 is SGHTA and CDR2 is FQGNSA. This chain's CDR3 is CASSPSPEWSPLHF. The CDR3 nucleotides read TGTGCCAGCAGCCCTTCGCCCGAGTGGTCACCCCTCCACTTT.

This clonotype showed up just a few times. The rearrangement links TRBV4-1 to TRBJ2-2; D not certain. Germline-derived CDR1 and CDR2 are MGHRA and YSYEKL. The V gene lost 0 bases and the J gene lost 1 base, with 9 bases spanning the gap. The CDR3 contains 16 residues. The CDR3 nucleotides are TGCGCCAGCAGCCAAGAATTTTTATTGAACACCGGGGAGCTGTTTTTT. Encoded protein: CASSQEFLLNTGELFF.

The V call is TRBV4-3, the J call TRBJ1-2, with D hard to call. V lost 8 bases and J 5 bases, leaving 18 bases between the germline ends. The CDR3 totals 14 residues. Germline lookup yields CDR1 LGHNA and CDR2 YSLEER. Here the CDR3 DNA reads TGCGCCAGCTCCCAAGGCATTTGGGCGTATGGCTACACCTTC. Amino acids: CASSQGIWAYGYTF.

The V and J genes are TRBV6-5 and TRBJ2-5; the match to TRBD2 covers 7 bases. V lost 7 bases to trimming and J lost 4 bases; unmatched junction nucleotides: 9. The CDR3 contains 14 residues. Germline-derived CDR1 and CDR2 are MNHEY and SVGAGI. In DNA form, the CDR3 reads TGTGCCAGCACCCAGCGGGGTGACCCAGAGACCCAGTACTTC. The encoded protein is CASTQRGDPETQYF.

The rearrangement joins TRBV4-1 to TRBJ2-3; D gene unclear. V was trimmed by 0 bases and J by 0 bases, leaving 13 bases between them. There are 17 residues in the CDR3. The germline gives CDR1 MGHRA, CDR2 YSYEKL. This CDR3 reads CASSQDPHSPSTDTQYF. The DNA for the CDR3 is TGCGCCAGCAGCCAAGATCCCCACTCTCCCAGCACAGATACGCAGTATTTT.